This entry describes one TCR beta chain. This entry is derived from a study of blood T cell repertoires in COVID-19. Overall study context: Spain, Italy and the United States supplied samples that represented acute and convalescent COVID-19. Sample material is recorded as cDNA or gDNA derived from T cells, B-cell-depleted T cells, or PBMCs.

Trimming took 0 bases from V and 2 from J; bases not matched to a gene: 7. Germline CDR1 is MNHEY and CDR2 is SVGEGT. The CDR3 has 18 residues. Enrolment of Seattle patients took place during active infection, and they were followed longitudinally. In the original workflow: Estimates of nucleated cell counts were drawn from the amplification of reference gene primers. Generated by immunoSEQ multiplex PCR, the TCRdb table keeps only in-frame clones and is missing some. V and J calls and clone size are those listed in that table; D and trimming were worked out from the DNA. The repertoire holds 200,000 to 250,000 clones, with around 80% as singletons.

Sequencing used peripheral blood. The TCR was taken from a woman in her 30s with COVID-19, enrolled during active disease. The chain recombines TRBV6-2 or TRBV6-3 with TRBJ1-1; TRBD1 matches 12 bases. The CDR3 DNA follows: TGTGCCAGCAGTTACTCTTTCCGGGACAGGGGGCGCAACACTGAAGCTTTCTTT. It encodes CASSYSFRDRGRNTEAFF.